This T cell receptor beta chain was profiled in a study of blood T cell repertoires in COVID-19. In the study overall: Material from acute and convalescent COVID-19 was sourced from the United States, Italy and Spain. Sample material is recorded as cDNA or gDNA derived from T cells, B-cell-depleted T cells, or PBMCs.

Germline CDR1 PRHDT, CDR2 FYEKMQ (reference sequence). J was trimmed by 4 bases and V by 1 base; bases with no gene match: 5. CDR3 length: 15 residues. Per the authors' pipeline: Amplification from reference gene primers served as the basis for estimated nucleated cell counts. Clones were sequenced by immunoSEQ multiplex PCR, and TCRdb holds only the in-frame ones, with some missing. The V and J calls and clone size are taken from that table; D and trimming were inferred from the DNA. The top ten clones hold 9.5% to 15% of a sample with approximately 97,000 clones, under 85% of them seen once. The TCR was taken from a human donor in a cohort sampled during active COVID-19. The specimen sequenced was peripheral blood. The genes are TRBV13 and TRBJ2-7, with 9 bases fitting TRBD1. CDR3 protein: CASSLVGTGKYEQYF. CDR3 sequence (DNA): TGTGCCAGCAGCTTAGTCGGGACAGGGAAATACGAGCAGTACTTC. Variable domain in full (rest from reference TRBV13 and TRBJ2-7): AAGVIQSPRHLIKEKRETATLKCYPIPRHDTVYWYQQGPGQDPQFLISFYEKMQSDKGSIPDRFSAQQFSDYHSELNMSSLELGDSALYFCASSLVGTGKYEQYFGPGTRLTVT.